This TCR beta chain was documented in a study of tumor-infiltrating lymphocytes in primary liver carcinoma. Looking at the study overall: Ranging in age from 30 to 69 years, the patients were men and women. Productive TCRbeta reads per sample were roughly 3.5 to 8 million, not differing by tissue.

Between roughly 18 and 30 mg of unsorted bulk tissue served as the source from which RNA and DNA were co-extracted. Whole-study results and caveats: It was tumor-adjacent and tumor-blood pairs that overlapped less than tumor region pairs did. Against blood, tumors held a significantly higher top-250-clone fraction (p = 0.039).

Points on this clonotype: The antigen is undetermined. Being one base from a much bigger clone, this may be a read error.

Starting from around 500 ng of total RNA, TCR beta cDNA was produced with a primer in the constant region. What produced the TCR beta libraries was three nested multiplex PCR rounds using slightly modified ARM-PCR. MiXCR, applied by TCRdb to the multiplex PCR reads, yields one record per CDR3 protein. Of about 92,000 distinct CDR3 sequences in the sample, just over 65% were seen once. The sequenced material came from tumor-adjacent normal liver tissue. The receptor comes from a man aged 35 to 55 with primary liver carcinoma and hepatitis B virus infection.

This CDR3 reads CRARDPRYSNQPQHF. CDR3 coding DNA: TGCAGGGCTAGAGATCCCCGATATAGCAATCAGCCCCAGCATTTT. V gene TRBV20-1 combines with J gene TRBJ1-5; no reliable D call. This CDR3 is 15 amino acids long. Germline assignment: CDR1 DFQATT and CDR2 SNEGSKA (reference sequence).